The 18 T cell receptor beta chains below all came from one sample that was sequenced in a study of blood T cell repertoires in COVID-19. The protocol was immunoSEQ multiplex PCR, while the TCRdb copy is restricted to in-frame clones and leaves out a portion. The table lists approximately 180,000 clones, approximately 90% of them singletons. Sequencing used peripheral blood. All receptors come from a human donor in a cohort sampled during active COVID-19.

The V call is TRBV6-5, the J call TRBJ2-2; the D gene is possibly TRBD1 (6 bases). The CDR3 totals 12 residues. The V end was cut by 10 bases, the J end by 5 bases, with 11 bases between. CDR1 and CDR2 from the germline V gene are MNHEY and SVGAGI. The CDR3 DNA follows: TGTGCCACCGCAAGGGGGACCGGGGAGCTGTTTTTT. Translated: CATARGTGELFF.

This clone appeared a single time. The CDR3 is CASSWDRARVFF. The CDR3 DNA sequence: TGTGCCAGCAGTTGGGACAGGGCCAGGGTATTCTTT. This chain joins TRBV6-5 and TRBJ1-1; TRBD1 matches 9 bases. The J segment lost 14 bases and the V segment lost 4 bases, leaving 8 bases of the junction unmatched. The CDR3 is 12 amino acids. Germline V gene lookup returns CDR1 MNHEY and CDR2 SVGAGI.

This chain links TRBV5-4 with TRBJ2-1; D perhaps matches TRBD2 (7 bases). The CDR3 is made up of 18 amino acids. Germline V gene sequence: CDR1 SGHNT, CDR2 YYREEE (reference sequence). With 4 bases removed from V and 0 bases from J, the gap between germline ends came to 20 bases. CDR3 sequence: CASSPVGGARSSYNEQFF. For the CDR3, the DNA is TGTGCCAGCAGCCCTGTGGGGGGGGCCAGGAGCTCCTACAATGAGCAGTTCTTC.

The CDR3 DNA reads as TGTGCCATCAGTGATGGGAGGGAGCAGTACTTC. This codes for CAISDGREQYF. This chain connects TRBV10-3 to TRBJ2-7, with D maybe TRBD2 (6 bases). Between the trimmed V and J ends, which lost 3 bases and 7 bases, there was a span of 7 bases. Per germline, CDR1 ENHRY and CDR2 SYGVKD. The CDR3 is made up of 11 amino acids.

The V and J genes are TRBV6-5 and TRBJ1-2, with 7 bases aligning to TRBD1. V trimming: 10 bases; J trimming: 4 bases; junction bases outside the gene matches: 6. The germline CDR1 and CDR2 sequences are MNHEY and SVGAGI. There are 12 residues in the CDR3. CDR3 amino acids: CATGQHPYGYTF. In DNA, the CDR3 is TGTGCCACGGGACAGCACCCCTATGGCTACACCTTC.

This chain links TRBV28 with TRBJ2-5, with TRBD1 identical over 8 bases. Per the germline V gene, CDR1 is MDHEN and CDR2 is SYDVKM. Trimming cost V 2 bases and J 10 bases; bases outside gene matches: 15. The CDR3 is made up of 16 amino acids. CDR3 in amino acids: CASSLLPGTGFRGQYF. In nucleotides, the CDR3 is TGTGCCAGCAGTTTACTCCCCGGGACAGGTTTTAGGGGCCAGTACTTC.

The chain couples TRBV6-5 to TRBJ2-7; the D gene is possibly TRBD1 (6 bases). The CDR3 spans 14 residues. From germline, CDR1 is MNHEY and CDR2 SVGAGI. The V gene lost 6 bases and the J gene lost 2 bases, with 14 bases spanning the gap. CDR3 region: CASSLYDRPYEQYF. The DNA for the CDR3 is TGTGCCAGCAGCCTCTACGACAGGCCCTACGAGCAGTACTTC.

The gene calls are TRBV27 and TRBJ1-5; 9 bases map to TRBD1. The V gene end was trimmed by 4 bases and the J gene end by 2 bases; junction bases not matched to a gene: 6. The CDR3 consists of 16 residues. Germline values: CDR1 MNHEY, CDR2 SMNVEV (reference sequence). In nucleotides, the CDR3 is TGTGCCAGCAGTTCGCATTGGACAGGGGGCAATCAGCCCCAGCATTTT. Amino acids: CASSSHWTGGNQPQHF.

This chain uses TRBV7-2 with TRBJ1-1; TRBD1 matches at 7 bases. The germline CDR1 and CDR2 sequences are SGHTA and FQGNSA. This CDR3 is 14 amino acids long. The V gene end was trimmed by 5 bases and the J gene end by 5 bases; junction bases not matched to a gene: 8. The CDR3, as DNA: TGTGCCAGCAGCCCGGACAGGAGAGGGACTGAAGCTTTCTTT. Its translation: CASSPDRRGTEAFF.

The chain joins TRBV6-2 or TRBV6-3 to TRBJ1-2; a possible D gene is TRBD1 (6 bases). Per the germline V gene, CDR1 is MNHEY and CDR2 is SVGEGT. This CDR3 contains 14 residues. Trimming took off 7 bases at V and 8 bases at J, with 20 bases between the two ends. The CDR3 sequence is CASTPRGGARGYTF. The CDR3 DNA reads as TGTGCCAGCACCCCCCGGGGGGGGGCAAGAGGCTACACCTTC.

The chain combines TRBV3-1 (or the pseudogene TRBV3-2) with TRBJ2-7, with 8 positions matching TRBD1. The CDR3 loop spans 12 amino acids. After removal of 4 bases from V and 12 bases from J, the junction contained 8 bases not matched to a gene. CDR1 LGHDT and CDR2 YNNKEL come from the germline V gene (reference sequence). CDR3 sequence reads: CASSPRQGQVYF. The CDR3 DNA reads as TGTGCCAGCAGCCCCCGACAGGGGCAGGTGTACTTC.

This clone was seen only once. This chain links TRBV5-1 with TRBJ1-4, with D uncertain. Germline CDR1 SGHRS, CDR2 YFSETQ. CDR3 length: 16 amino acids. The ends were cut back, 0 bases at V and 0 bases at J, with 9 bases in the middle. CDR3 DNA: TGCGCCAGCAGCTTGGGGGCTGTTGCAACTAATGAAAAACTGTTTTTT. The encoded protein is CASSLGAVATNEKLFF.

The V gene is TRBV7-9, the J gene TRBJ1-2; 10 bases map to TRBD1. Trimming cost V 5 bases and J 0 bases; bases outside gene matches: 12. This CDR3 is 18 amino acids long. Germline-derived CDR1 and CDR2 are SEHNR and FQNEAQ (reference sequence). DNA of the CDR3: TGTGCCAGCAGCCTTAGGGGGGACAGGGGAGGCGCTAACTATGGCTACACCTTC. Its translation: CASSLRGDRGGANYGYTF. The complete variable domain, with remaining parts taken from reference TRBV7-9 and TRBJ1-2, reads DTGVSQNPRHKITKRGQNVTFRCDPISEHNRLYWYRQTLGQGPEFLTYFQNEAQLEKSRLLSDRFSAERPKGSFSTLEIQRTEQGDSAMYLCASSLRGDRGGANYGYTFGSGTRLTVV.

This chain joins TRBV7-2 and TRBJ1-5; 10 bases are shared with TRBD1. This CDR3 is 15 amino acids long. From germline, CDR1 is SGHTA and CDR2 FQGNSA. J lost 7 bases, V lost 5 bases, and 8 bases had no gene match. CDR3 sequence (DNA): TGTGCCAGCAGCGCTGACAGGGGGCGAGGACAGCCCCAGCATTTT. The encoded protein is CASSADRGRGQPQHF.

V usage is TRBV2 and J usage is TRBJ2-3, with 8 bases that match TRBD2. Trimming removed 2 bases from V and 1 base from J; junction bases left unmatched: 2. Germline values: CDR1 SNHLY, CDR2 FYNNEI. The CDR3 consists of 15 residues. The CDR3 reads CASSELAGRTDTQYF. The CDR3, as DNA: TGTGCCAGCAGTGAACTAGCGGGCCGCACAGATACGCAGTATTTT.

This chain links TRBV9 with TRBJ2-7, with 10 bases fitting TRBD2. Unmatched junction bases numbered 4, after V lost 0 bases and J lost 4 bases. This CDR3 comprises 15 residues. Germline V gives CDR1 SGDLS, CDR2 YYNGEE. The DNA of the CDR3 is TGTGCCAGCAGCGTAGCCTCTAGCGGGAGATACGAGCAGTACTTC. Protein product: CASSVASSGRYEQYF. Full variable domain (remainder filled in from reference TRBV9 and TRBJ2-7): DSGVTQTPKHLITATGQRVTLRCSPRSGDLSVYWYQQSLDQGLQFLIQYYNGEERAKGNILERFSAQQFPDLHSELNLSSLELGDSALYFCASSVASSGRYEQYFGPGTRLTVT.

V and J are TRBV29-1 and TRBJ2-7; 9 bases are a match to TRBD1. The CDR3 is 13 residues long. Germline V CDR1 and CDR2: SQVTM, ANQGSEA. J gave up 3 bases and V 4 bases, and 4 bases lay outside the gene matches. The CDR3 here is CSVVGQGIYEQYF. CDR3 DNA: TGCAGCGTTGTAGGACAGGGGATCTACGAGCAGTACTTC.

The CDR3 DNA reads as TGTGCCAGCAGGTTGACTGGCGGGCACGAGCAGTACTTC. Its translation is CASRLTGGHEQYF. The gene calls are TRBV11-2 and TRBJ2-7, with a tentative D call TRBD2 (5 bases). The CDR3 is made up of 13 amino acids. The germline V and J ends were trimmed by 6 bases and 5 bases, with 14 bases remaining between them. Per germline, CDR1 SGHAT and CDR2 FQNNGV.